This section outlines one T cell receptor (beta chain) sequence together with its context. Its antigen is as yet unknown. The table came from immunoSEQ multiplex PCR; TCRdb's copy has only in-frame clones and leaves some out. The sample carries about 120,000 clones, approximately 86% recorded once. The data were taken from a study of T cell responses to AZD1222 COVID-19 vaccine. Study findings and constraints: Spike-specific TCR repertoires showed rising breadth and depth after two AZD1222 doses. Seropositive status at baseline applied to only a handful of AZD1222 recipients. Donor demographics were predominantly white British with a female majority; clonal diversity may be underestimated. The study found vaccine-associated CD4 TCRs spanning spike, dominant at 160-218 and 743-854.

V was cut by 9 bases and J by 1 base, with 10 bases left in between. Germline CDR1 and CDR2: MDHEN and SYDVKM. The CDR3 is made up of 13 amino acids. Material: peripheral blood, obtained 28 days after the second AZD1222 dose. This TCR derives from an adult who received the AZD1222 COVID-19 vaccine. The chain uses TRBV28 and TRBJ1-5, with TRBD1 as a possible D gene (5 bases). CDR3 residues: CASSWGSNQPQHF. The CDR3 bases are TGTGCCAGTAGCTGGGGGAGCAATCAGCCCCAGCATTTT.